This TCR beta chain was obtained from a study of PD-L1 blockade in urothelial cancer. Assay used: immunoSEQ multiplex PCR; TCRdb lists only in-frame clones, some missing. Counted here are 130,000 or so clones, approximately 88% occurring once; the ten biggest clones make up roughly 3.2%. Regarding time point: pretreatment peripheral blood. V lost 1 base, J lost 7 bases, and 20 bases lay in between. Per germline, CDR1 SGHDN and CDR2 FVKESK. This CDR3 contains 17 residues. The chain couples TRBV14 to TRBJ1-3; no reliable D call. The clonotype was recovered from a man aged 45-60 years with urothelial cancer. The specimen was PBMCs, collected around atezolizumab (anti-PD-L1) treatment. CDR3 sequence reads: CASSQGGRERPGNTIYF. In DNA, the CDR3 is TGTGCCAGCAGCCAAGGGGGTCGAGAAAGGCCGGGGAACACCATATATTTT.